This TCR beta chain was captured in a study of blood T cell repertoires in COVID-19. Across the whole study: Acute-phase and convalescent COVID-19 samples originated in the United States, Italy and Spain. In each case, the material was cDNA or gDNA derived from T cells, B-cell-depleted T cells, or PBMCs.

As originally analysed: Reference gene primer amplification gave estimated nucleated cell counts. The data were produced by immunoSEQ multiplex PCR, yet TCRdb's version contains in-frame clones alone and is incomplete. The D gene and trimming were derived from the DNA, and the V and J assignments and clone size from that table. Altogether about 370,000 clones are present, 90% being singletons, with the ten largest covering 6.5%. The V segment lost 2 bases and the J segment 7 bases; nucleotides outside the gene matches: 9. CDR3 length equals 16 residues. The germline CDR1 and CDR2 sequences are SNHLY and FYNNEI.

The genes are TRBV2 and TRBJ2-5, with 11 bases lining up with TRBD2. The receptor was isolated from a man aged 18 to 35 with active or convalescent COVID-19. The sequencing input was peripheral blood. The CDR3 protein is CASSEKELAGDVTQYF. The CDR3 bases are TGTGCCAGCAGTGAAAAGGAACTAGCGGGAGACGTGACCCAGTACTTC. Looking up the rest from reference TRBV2 and TRBJ2-5 gives the full variable domain: EPEVTQTPSHQVTQMGQEVILRCVPISNHLYFYWYRQILGQKVEFLVSFYNNEISEKSEIFDDQFSVERPDGSNFTLKIRSTKLEDSAMYFCASSEKELAGDVTQYFGPGTRLLVL.